The present entry profiles one T cell receptor (beta chain) with its context. The data are from a study of T cell changes during pregnancy in multiple sclerosis. Clones were sequenced by immunoSEQ multiplex PCR, and TCRdb holds only the in-frame ones, with some missing. The profile shows under 60,000 clones, 85% to 95% of them singletons. With 2 bases removed from V and 8 bases from J, the gap between germline ends came to 9 bases. The germline gives CDR1 SGHTA, CDR2 FQGTGA. The CDR3 has 13 residues. This chain joins TRBV7-3 and TRBJ2-2; D possibly corresponds to TRBD2 (6 bases). The sequence was collected from a female donor in good health, enrolled as a control in a pregnancy study. Sequenced here: CD4+ T cells from peripheral blood mononuclear cells, sampled in the second trimester of pregnancy. DNA for the CDR3: TGTGCCAGCAGCTTAGTAGCGGATGGGGAGCTGTTTTTT. Translated, it gives CASSLVADGELFF.